The rows below give T cell receptor beta chains drawn from one sample of a study of blood T cell repertoires in COVID-19. Measured with immunoSEQ multiplex PCR; TCRdb has only the in-frame clones, and not every one. There are 350,000 to 450,000 clones in the sample; around 87% occur only once, and roughly 2.1% lies in the top ten. Sequenced: peripheral blood. Source of these receptors: a woman aged 60 to 75 with COVID-19, enrolled during active disease. CDR3s include the opening cysteine and the closing phenylalanine or tryptophan. D genes are given only for firm matches. For some rows the clone size is stated as once, few or many, or as a class when expanded; others skip it.

CDR3nt: TGTGCCAGCAGCTCAGGGTCCGGGGAGCTGTTTTTT; CDR3aa: CASSSGSGELFF; abundance: .; j_gene: TRBJ2-2; v_gene: TRBV11-1; d_gene: .
CDR3nt: TGTGCCAGTAGTATTAAGGGCGGGGGGACTAGCACAGATACGCAGTATTTT; CDR3aa: CASSIKGGGTSTDTQYF; abundance: .; j_gene: TRBJ2-3; v_gene: TRBV19; d_gene: TRBD2
CDR3nt: TGTGCCAGCAGTAGGCGGGACGAGCAGTTCTTC; CDR3aa: CASSRRDEQFF; abundance: .; j_gene: TRBJ2-1; v_gene: TRBV3-1/TRBV3-2; d_gene: .
CDR3nt: TGTGCCAGCAGCTCCCCCGGGACAGGGCTTCGCGAGCAGTACTTC; CDR3aa: CASSSPGTGLREQYF; abundance: .; j_gene: TRBJ2-7; v_gene: TRBV7-9; d_gene: TRBD1
CDR3nt: TGTGCCAGCAGCTTAGGACAGGGGGTTTCCTACGAGCAGTACTTC; CDR3aa: CASSLGQGVSYEQYF; abundance: few; j_gene: TRBJ2-7; v_gene: TRBV11-2; d_gene: TRBD1
CDR3nt: TGTGCCAGCAGCTCCCTCGGGACACCGAACACTGAAGCTTTCTTT; CDR3aa: CASSSLGTPNTEAFF; abundance: .; j_gene: TRBJ1-1; v_gene: TRBV7-2; d_gene: .
CDR3nt: TGTGCCAGCCACGAGTATAATTCACCCCTCCACTTT; CDR3aa: CASHEYNSPLHF; abundance: .; j_gene: TRBJ1-6; v_gene: TRBV28; d_gene: .
CDR3nt: TGTGCCAGCAGTCGAGACAGGGAAGGGGCTGAAGCTTTCTTT; CDR3aa: CASSRDREGAEAFF; abundance: .; j_gene: TRBJ1-1; v_gene: TRBV28; d_gene: TRBD1
CDR3nt: TGTGCCACCAGTGAACCCTCGGGGCAGGGGCCCTCGCGTTCGGCTTTCTTT; CDR3aa: CATSEPSGQGPSRSAFF; abundance: .; j_gene: TRBJ1-1; v_gene: TRBV24-1; d_gene: .
CDR3nt: TGTGCCAGCAGCCCGAGAGGCACAACGGGGGGATCCTATGGCTACACCTTC; CDR3aa: CASSPRGTTGGSYGYTF; abundance: .; j_gene: TRBJ1-2; v_gene: TRBV7-8; d_gene: .
CDR3nt: TGTGCCAGCAGGGCAGACGGACACTACGAGCAGTACTTC; CDR3aa: CASRADGHYEQYF; abundance: .; j_gene: TRBJ2-7; v_gene: TRBV2; d_gene: .
CDR3nt: TGTGCCAGTGACAGCAGCTCCTACAATGAGCAGTTCTTC; CDR3aa: CASDSSSYNEQFF; abundance: once; j_gene: TRBJ2-1; v_gene: TRBV6-6; d_gene: .
CDR3nt: TGTGCCAGCAGCGCCTCGAGGGGACAGGGGAATTCACCCCTCCACTTT; CDR3aa: CASSASRGQGNSPLHF; abundance: .; j_gene: TRBJ1-6; v_gene: TRBV9; d_gene: TRBD1
CDR3nt: TGTGCCAGCAGCACCGACAGGGGGAACACTGAAGCTTTCTTT; CDR3aa: CASSTDRGNTEAFF; abundance: .; j_gene: TRBJ1-1; v_gene: TRBV7-2; d_gene: TRBD1
CDR3nt: TGTGCCAGCAGCGTAGGACTAGCGGGGGTCACCGGGGAGCTGTTTTTT; CDR3aa: CASSVGLAGVTGELFF; abundance: few; j_gene: TRBJ2-2; v_gene: TRBV9; d_gene: TRBD2
CDR3nt: TGTGCCAGCAGCTTATCAGGGAAGTTCAGAGGCTACACCTTC; CDR3aa: CASSLSGKFRGYTF; abundance: .; j_gene: TRBJ1-2; v_gene: TRBV7-2; d_gene: .
CDR3nt: TGCGCCAGCAGCCCCAACCCAGGACAGGCCATAGGATATGGCTACACCTTC; CDR3aa: CASSPNPGQAIGYGYTF; abundance: .; j_gene: TRBJ1-2; v_gene: TRBV5-1; d_gene: TRBD1
CDR3nt: TGTGCCACCAGCAGACCTACAGGGACTAACTATGGCTACACCTTC; CDR3aa: CATSRPTGTNYGYTF; abundance: .; j_gene: TRBJ1-2; v_gene: TRBV15; d_gene: .